The next 30 T cell receptor beta chains were all read from a single sample in a study of blood T cell repertoires in COVID-19 (dated by TCRdb to about 2020). The protocol used for the library was the immunoSEQ multiplex PCR assay. The source is immuneACCESS, and TCRdb retained only in-frame sequences with V and J called. Part of the clones is not carried over; for the studies checked, unresolved V genes explain less than half of this, and the remainder is unexplained. The sample has fewer than 150,000 clones on record, approximately 88% of them singletons. The ten largest clones represent 28% of the sample. Sample: peripheral blood. The receptors originated from a human donor in a cohort sampled during active COVID-19.

The chain combines TRBV30 with TRBJ2-1; 11 nucleotides match TRBD2. CDR1 and CDR2 from the germline V gene are GTSNPN and SVGIG (reference sequence). There are 15 residues in the CDR3. After removal of 0 bases from V and 6 bases from J, the junction contained 4 bases not matched to a gene. The CDR3 sequence is CAWSVRLAGGNEQFF. Written as DNA, the CDR3 is TGTGCCTGGAGTGTACGGCTAGCGGGGGGCAATGAGCAGTTCTTC.

This chain uses TRBV11-2 with TRBJ2-7; D uncertain. The CDR3 runs to 13 residues. V lost 1 base, J lost 1 base, and 5 bases lay in between. Germline assignment: CDR1 SGHAT and CDR2 FQNNGV. CDR3 residues: CASSLGQSYEQYF. CDR3 in DNA: TGTGCCAGCAGCTTAGGGCAGTCCTACGAGCAGTACTTC.

Of note for this clone: Other DNA sequences within the sample encode an identical CDR3. The chain employs TRBV28 and TRBJ1-2, with 8 nucleotides matching TRBD1. This CDR3 spans 13 amino acids. Germline V gene sequence: CDR1 MDHEN, CDR2 SYDVKM. Germline trimming cut 2 bases from V and 8 bases from J; bases unmatched to any gene: 4. The CDR3 DNA reads TGTGCCAGCAGTTTACAGGGGGCGGGGGGCTACACCTTC. It translates to CASSLQGAGGYTF.

The rearrangement uses TRBV7-9 and TRBJ2-1; TRBD2 matches at 9 bases. The V segment lost 1 base and the J segment 12 bases; nucleotides outside the gene matches: 10. Germline assignment: CDR1 SEHNR and CDR2 FQNEAQ (reference sequence). The length of the CDR3 is 15 residues. The CDR3 bases are TGTGCCAGCAGCTTAGACCGGACTAGCGCCTTTGGGCAGTTCTTC. It specifies CASSLDRTSAFGQFF.

A note on this clone: Other DNA sequences in this specimen translate into the identical CDR3. The V and J genes are TRBV7-9 and TRBJ1-1; TRBD1 matches at 7 bases. Trimming cost V 5 bases and J 1 base; bases outside gene matches: 4. This CDR3 region has 14 residues. Germline CDR1 reads SEHNR; CDR2 reads FQNEAQ (reference sequence). CDR3 amino acids: CASSLGQANTEAFF. Written as DNA, the CDR3 is TGTGCCAGCAGCCTCGGACAGGCGAACACTGAAGCTTTCTTT. Full variable domain (outside the CDR3, taken from reference TRBV7-9 and TRBJ1-1): DTGVSQNPRHKITKRGQNVTFRCDPISEHNRLYWYRQTLGQGPEFLTYFQNEAQLEKSRLLSDRFSAERPKGSFSTLEIQRTEQGDSAMYLCASSLGQANTEAFFGQGTRLTVV.

The chain is built from TRBV5-5 and TRBJ2-7, with a weak D call TRBD2 (6 bases). The CDR3 covers 12 residues. Germline assignment: CDR1 SGHKS and CDR2 YYEKEE (reference sequence). V lost 2 bases and J 3 bases, leaving 6 bases between the germline ends. The CDR3 loop is CASSFGGYEQYF. In DNA, the CDR3 is TGTGCCAGCAGCTTCGGGGGCTACGAGCAGTACTTC. Together with reference TRBV5-5 and TRBJ2-7, the CDR3 gives the full variable domain: DAGVTQSPTHLIKTRGQQVTLRCSPISGHKSVSWYQQVLGQGPQFIFQYYEKEERGRGNFPDRFSARQFPNYSSELNVNALLLGDSALYLCASSFGGYEQYFGPGTRLTVT.

The rearrangement links TRBV13 to TRBJ1-3; possible D gene TRBD1, 5 bases. This CDR3 comprises 14 residues. V lost 3 bases, J lost 0 bases, and 6 bases lay in between. Germline lookup yields CDR1 PRHDT and CDR2 FYEKMQ (reference sequence). As DNA, the CDR3 is TGTGCCAGCAGCTTCCAGGGCTCTGGAAACACCATATATTTT. Its translation: CASSFQGSGNTIYF.

V and J are TRBV2 and TRBJ1-5; the D gene is possibly TRBD1 (6 bases). The CDR3 runs 14 residues. Germline lookup yields CDR1 SNHLY and CDR2 FYNNEI. V was cut by 7 bases and J by 3 bases, with 13 bases left in between. The CDR3 nucleotides are TGTGCCAGCAAGTCCGGGACACCCAATCAGCCCCAGCATTTT. Translated: CASKSGTPNQPQHF.

The J gene is TRBJ2-6, the V gene TRBV19; D is uncertain. Trimming pared 6 bases from V and 1 base from J, leaving 22 bases between. Germline values: CDR1 LNHDA, CDR2 SQIVND (reference sequence). CDR3 size: 19 residues. The CDR3 coding sequence is TGTGCCAGTAGCACAATCGACACCATGGGTAGATCTGGGGCCAACGTCCTGACTTTC. This gives the protein CASSTIDTMGRSGANVLTF. Supplemented by reference TRBV19 and TRBJ2-6, the full variable domain reads DGGITQSPKYLFRKEGQNVTLSCEQNLNHDAMYWYRQDPGQGLRLIYYSQIVNDFQKGDIAEGYSVSREKKESFPLTVTSAQKNPTAFYLCASSTIDTMGRSGANVLTFGAGSRLTVL.

The V call is TRBV7-2, the J call TRBJ2-1; D gene uncertain. The V gene lost 5 bases and the J gene lost 3 bases, with 17 bases spanning the gap. Germline V gives CDR1 SGHTA, CDR2 FQGNSA. This CDR3 spans 16 amino acids. The CDR3 region has the DNA TGTGCCAGCAGCATCCAAATAGGAACAGACTACAATGAGCAGTTCTTC. Protein sequence: CASSIQIGTDYNEQFF.

V gene TRBV5-1 combines with J gene TRBJ2-3; 7 nucleotides agree with TRBD1. The germline V gene has CDR1 SGHRS and CDR2 YFSETQ. V dropped 0 bases and J dropped 4; count of bases not matched to a gene: 2. The CDR3 covers 14 residues. Here the CDR3 DNA reads TGCGCCAGCAGCTTGGGACAGGGCGCAGATACGCAGTATTTT. Translated, it gives CASSLGQGADTQYF.

The V and J genes are TRBV5-4 and TRBJ1-2; TRBD1 matches 11 bases. The CDR3 covers 15 residues. With V trimmed by 4 bases and J by 4 bases, 6 bases remained unmatched. CDR1 SGHNT and CDR2 YYREEE come from the germline V gene (reference sequence). The CDR3 protein is CASSRGQGATYGYTF. The CDR3 nucleotides are TGTGCCAGCAGCCGTGGACAGGGGGCGACCTATGGCTACACCTTC.

This sequence joins TRBV4-1 and TRBJ2-7, with a weak D call TRBD1 (6 bases). The CDR3 loop spans 15 amino acids. Germline assignment: CDR1 MGHRA and CDR2 YSYEKL. V shed 0 bases and J shed 2 bases, with 11 bases lying between them. CDR3 region: CASSQEGRGPYEQYF. CDR3 bases: TGCGCCAGCAGCCAAGAGGGCAGGGGCCCCTACGAGCAGTACTTC.

V usage is TRBV11-3 and J usage is TRBJ2-7, with a tentative D call TRBD2 (6 bases). CDR3 size: 13 residues. V was cut by 5 bases and J by 7 bases, with 15 bases left in between. The V gene's germline CDR1 is SGHNT and CDR2 YENEEA. The CDR3 is CASSPAGLGEQYF. The CDR3 DNA sequence: TGTGCCAGCAGCCCCGCGGGGCTGGGGGAGCAGTACTTC. Full variable domain (missing parts from reference TRBV11-3 and TRBJ2-7): EAGVVQSPRYKIIEKKQPVAFWCNPISGHNTLYWYLQNLGQGPELLIRYENEEAVDDSQLPKDRFSAERLKGVDSTLKIQPAELGDSAVYLCASSPAGLGEQYFGPGTRLTVT.

CDR3 protein: CASSFNPDGIQTGNQPQHF. In nucleotides, the CDR3 is TGTGCCAGCAGCTTTAATCCGGACGGGATTCAAACAGGCAATCAGCCCCAGCATTTT. The chain employs TRBV11-3 and TRBJ1-5, with D hard to call. The CDR3 runs 19 residues. V was shortened by 3 bases and J by 2 bases, with 23 bases between the two germline ends. Germline V lookup: CDR1 SGHNT, CDR2 YENEEA.

The rearrangement links TRBV18 to TRBJ2-5; the D is unclear. Germline assignment: CDR1 KGHSH and CDR2 LQKENI. The V end was cut by 2 bases, the J end by 0 bases, with 10 bases between. The CDR3 is made up of 15 amino acids. The CDR3: CASSPKSTNQETQYF. Here the CDR3 DNA reads TGTGCCAGCTCACCAAAGTCGACAAACCAAGAGACCCAGTACTTC.

The V gene is TRBV19, the J gene TRBJ2-6; the D is unclear. Trimming pared 5 bases from V and 0 bases from J, leaving 5 bases between. Germline V CDR1 and CDR2: LNHDA, SQIVND (reference sequence). The CDR3 totals 14 residues. The CDR3 spells CASSRPSGANVLTF. CDR3 in DNA: TGTGCCAGTAGTCGTCCCTCTGGGGCCAACGTCCTGACTTTC.

The V gene is TRBV24-1, the J gene TRBJ2-7; D not certain. Trimming stripped 2 bases from V and 3 bases from J, with 10 bases between. Germline V gene data show CDR1 as KGHDR and CDR2 as SFDVKD. The CDR3 totals 14 residues. The CDR3, as DNA: TGTGCCACCAGTGATTCCCGGTCACGCTACGAGCAGTACTTC. It codes for CATSDSRSRYEQYF.

The V and J genes are TRBV7-2 and TRBJ1-6; tentatively, D is TRBD1 (6 bases). Trimming cost V 4 bases and J 8 bases, with 12 bases left between them. Germline V gene sequence: CDR1 SGHTA, CDR2 FQGNSA. CDR3 size: 14 residues. The CDR3 DNA follows: TGTGCCAGCAGCTCCCCAGGGGCTTATTCACCCCTCCACTTT. Protein sequence: CASSSPGAYSPLHF.

This chain connects TRBV6-6 to TRBJ1-2; 7 bases are a match to TRBD1. With V trimmed by 2 bases and J by 5 bases, 5 bases remained unmatched. The germline V gene has CDR1 MNHNY and CDR2 SVGAGI (reference sequence). CDR3 length: 14 amino acids. The chain's CDR3 is CASSYGDSRYGYTF. CDR3 in DNA: TGTGCCAGCAGTTACGGGGACAGCCGATATGGCTACACCTTC.

This chain uses TRBV5-1 with TRBJ2-3; a possible D gene is TRBD2 (5 bases). Germline V gives CDR1 SGHRS, CDR2 YFSETQ. Deletions cut 7 bases from V and 2 bases from J, with 11 bases between. This CDR3 region has 13 residues. This CDR3 reads CASLGGLTDTQYF. The DNA for the CDR3 is TGCGCCAGCTTGGGCGGGCTCACAGATACGCAGTATTTT.

The CDR3: CASRLNWDRVGFNYGYTF. CDR3 in DNA: TGTGCAAGTCGCTTAAACTGGGACAGGGTCGGGTTTAACTATGGCTACACCTTC. The chain is built from TRBV12-2 and TRBJ1-2; the table's D call of TRBD1 was not tested on the DNA. TRBV12-2 corresponds to a pseudogene. This CDR3 has 18 amino acids.

V gene TRBV5-6 combines with J gene TRBJ1-2; a possible D gene is TRBD1 (6 bases). V dropped 7 bases and J dropped 2 bases, with 9 bases sitting between them. The CDR3 runs 12 residues. Germline CDR1 is SGHDT and CDR2 is YYEEEE. The CDR3 region is CASGQGNYGYTF. Written as DNA, the CDR3 is TGTGCCAGCGGGCAGGGGAACTATGGCTACACCTTC.

J is TRBJ1-2 and V is TRBV3-1 (or the pseudogene TRBV3-2); 8 bases are a match to TRBD1. The CDR3 extends over 18 amino acids. J gave up 4 bases and V 1 base, and 14 bases lay outside the gene matches. The germline V gene encodes CDR1 LGHDT and CDR2 YNNKEL (reference sequence). CDR3 sequence reads: CASSQVASGDRGSYGYTF. The CDR3 bases are TGTGCCAGCAGCCAAGTCGCGTCCGGAGACAGGGGTTCCTATGGCTACACCTTC.

J is TRBJ2-7 and V is TRBV29-1; TRBD1 matches at 10 bases. The V gene end was trimmed by 0 bases and the J gene end by 1 base; junction bases not matched to a gene: 3. Germline V CDR1 and CDR2: SQVTM, ANQGSEA. This CDR3 region has 15 residues. The CDR3 sequence: CSVEDWDRGSYEQYF. The CDR3 DNA reads TGCAGCGTTGAAGATTGGGACAGGGGATCCTACGAGCAGTACTTC.

This clone was detected a few times. The V call is TRBV13, the J call TRBJ2-3; 8 bases align to TRBD2. This CDR3 comprises 17 residues. The V and J ends lost 2 bases and 2 bases, in that order; junction bases with no gene match: 9. Germline CDR1 PRHDT, CDR2 FYEKMQ (reference sequence). In DNA form, the CDR3 reads TGTGCCAGCAGCTTACGCGTCGGGGGGGCCTTCACAGATACGCAGTATTTT. This translates into CASSLRVGGAFTDTQYF.

The count of this clone is one. This chain connects TRBV12-3 or TRBV12-4 to TRBJ2-7; D possibly corresponds to TRBD1 (5 bases). Trimming cost V 4 bases and J 4 bases, with 8 bases left between them. There are 12 residues in the CDR3. Here the CDR3 DNA reads TGTGCCAGCAGTTGGGGCGCGTACGAGCAGTACTTC. Translated: CASSWGAYEQYF.

V and J are TRBV3-1 (or the pseudogene TRBV3-2) and TRBJ1-2, with D possibly being TRBD1 (5 bases). The V gene's germline CDR1 is LGHDT and CDR2 YNNKEL (reference sequence). The CDR3 has 14 residues. Trimming took off 3 bases at V and 2 bases at J, with 10 bases between the two ends. CDR3 sequence (DNA): TGTGCCAGCAGCCATTTAGGGGTGAACTATGGCTACACCTTC. This encodes CASSHLGVNYGYTF.

The chain carries TRBV9 and TRBJ2-3; TRBD2 might be the D (6 bases). This CDR3 is built from 13 residues. CDR1 is SGDLS, CDR2 YYNGEE, per germline. Trimming pared 9 bases from V and 0 bases from J, leaving 11 bases between. The CDR3 reads CANAGPSTDTQYF. The CDR3 DNA is TGTGCCAACGCGGGACCTAGCACAGATACGCAGTATTTT.

CDR3 sequence reads: CASSLGGVRSYNEQFF. The CDR3, as DNA: TGTGCCAGCAGCTTGGGCGGGGTCCGATCCTACAATGAGCAGTTCTTC. This chain links TRBV11-1 with TRBJ2-1; the D gene is possibly TRBD2 (6 bases). Between the trimmed V and J ends, which lost 3 bases and 1 base, there was a span of 13 bases. This CDR3 spans 16 amino acids. In germline, CDR1 is SGHAT, CDR2 FQDESV (reference sequence).